This T cell receptor (beta chain) emerged from a study of T cell responses to AZD1222 COVID-19 vaccine. Using immunoSEQ multiplex PCR, the repertoire was profiled, and TCRdb retains in-frame clones only, with some absent. This table has about 120,000 clones, roughly nine tenths appearing once. Note on this clone: At one of its ends the junction is not consistent with the germline gene, which may arise from a read error.

The CDR3 is made up of 15 amino acids. Germline CDR1 SEHNR, CDR2 FQNEAQ (reference sequence). This TCR came from an adult in good health. Here the sequenced sample was peripheral blood, taken on day 0 of AZD1222 vaccination. V gene TRBV7-9 combines with J gene TRBJ2-3; 11 nucleotides line up with TRBD2. As DNA, the CDR3 is TGTGCCAGCAGGTTAGCGGGAGGGAGCACAGATACGCAGTATTTT. As protein: CASRLAGGSTDTQYF.